This entry is about one T cell receptor (beta chain). The data belong to a study of blood T cell repertoires in COVID-19. This CDR3 spans 14 amino acids. The germline gives CDR1 ENHRY, CDR2 SYGVKD. The trim removed 10 bases at V and 8 bases at J, leaving 14 bases unmatched. Sequencing was performed with immunoSEQ multiplex PCR; in TCRdb, only in-frame clones are kept and a portion is missing. The sample contains some 250,000 clones, nearly 90% of which appear only once. The origin of this receptor is a woman in her thirties with acute or convalescent COVID-19. The sequenced sample was peripheral blood. V and J are TRBV10-3 and TRBJ1-3; 7 bases map to TRBD1. Written as DNA, the CDR3 is TGTGCCACCCAAGTGGACAGGTCGGGAGACACCATATATTTT. It specifies CATQVDRSGDTIYF.